This TCR beta chain was retrieved from a study of T cells in localized non-small cell lung cancer. For this clone: Its specificity is unknown.

Study-wide findings and caveats: Owing to sequencing of a solitary tumor region, heterogeneity cannot be discounted. Adjacent uninvolved lung tissue had the highest T cell clonality, exceeding tumor. In adjacent lung, a median roughly 60 of the top 100 tumor clones were found.

Repertoires were generated with immunoSEQ multiplex PCR, while TCRdb's copy carries only in-frame clones and drops some. Among tens of thousands of clones listed, 90% were seen once. The CDR3 has 14 residues. V was pared by 7 bases and J by 4 bases, with 14 bases between. Germline V CDR1 and CDR2: SGHRS, YFSETQ. Here the sequenced sample was peripheral blood, taken before any cancer treatment. This receptor was obtained from a woman aged 40 to 75 with stage I lung adenocarcinoma. The chain recombines TRBV5-1 with TRBJ1-4; no definite D call. The CDR3 is CASGLTADNEKLFF. CDR3 in DNA: TGCGCCAGCGGGCTCACAGCGGATAATGAAAAACTGTTTTTT.